This TCR beta chain was recovered during a study of T-cell reconstitution after alpha-beta-depleted transplantation in children. Unique molecular identifiers were incorporated into the prepared TCRbeta library. TCRdb called the PCR reads again in MiXCR, with one record for every CDR3 protein. The sample has around 370,000 distinct CDR3 sequences; about a tenth are singletons. This sequence was found in a human donor who donated a stem cell graft to a child with acute lymphoblastic leukemia. The sequencing here drew on PBMCs from the stem cell graft donor, taken from the stem cell graft.

CDR3 nucleotides: TGTGCCAGCAGCCCCCCGGGACAGGGTTCTCAGCCCCAGCATTTT. Translated: CASSPPGQGSQPQHF. V gene TRBV6-2 or TRBV6-3 combines with J gene TRBJ1-5; 9 bases line up with TRBD1. This CDR3 comprises 15 residues. Per the germline V gene, CDR1 is MNHEY and CDR2 is SVGEGT. The V and J ends lost 6 bases and 6 bases, in that order; junction bases with no gene match: 9.